This is a list of T cell receptor beta chains from one sample in a study of blood T cells in healthy people across ages. Each CDR3 protein gets one entry after TCRdb re-called the 5' RACE reads with MiXCR. This sample carries hundreds of thousands of distinct CDR3 sequences, 58% of them seen once, and the ten largest clones take 20% to 25%. Sequenced input: blood. These receptor sequences come from a man aged 25-45 years in good health. Both conserved end residues are part of each CDR3. Fields, in order: V gene, CDR3 length, clone size, D gene, J gene, CDR3 DNA, CDR3 protein. The D gene is left open where the match is weak. Size values are once, few and many counts, or a class for expanded clones, and some rows have none.

V: TRBV7-2
length: 17
size: .
D: .
J: TRBJ2-6
DNA: TGTGCCAGCAAGCGAATTAGCTCAGGCTCTGGGGCCAACGTCCTGACTTTC
CDR3: CASKRISSGSGANVLTF

V: TRBV4-2
length: 12
size: few
D: TRBD1
J: TRBJ1-6
DNA: TGTGCCAGCGGGACAGTTATAGAACCCCTCCACTTT
CDR3: CASGTVIEPLHF

V: TRBV7-9
length: 13
size: .
D: .
J: TRBJ2-1
DNA: TGTGCCAGCAGCTACAGTCGGGCCTCTAAGCCGTTCTTC
CDR3: CASSYSRASKPFF

V: TRBV11-2
length: 15
size: few
D: .
J: TRBJ2-1
DNA: TGTGCCAGCAGCTTAGGACTAGTGATATACAATGAGCAGTTCTTC
CDR3: CASSLGLVIYNEQFF

V: TRBV19
length: 15
size: .
D: .
J: TRBJ1-5
DNA: TGTGCCAGTAGTACCTTTCGAGGGGCAAATCAGCCCCAGCATTTT
CDR3: CASSTFRGANQPQHF

V: TRBV3-1
length: 20
size: .
D: .
J: TRBJ2-6
DNA: TGTGCCAGCAGCCACAGTTTCGGGCAGGGGAAAAACTCTGGGGCCAACGTCCTGACTTTC
CDR3: CASSHSFGQGKNSGANVLTF

V: TRBV20-1
length: 13
size: .
D: TRBD1
J: TRBJ2-7
DNA: TGCAGTGCTAGTAGGACAGGGAAGGACGAGCAGTACTTC
CDR3: CSASRTGKDEQYF

V: TRBV7-2
length: 15
size: few
D: TRBD2
J: TRBJ2-5
DNA: TGTGCCAGCAGCTTCCGGACTAGCGGGCAAGAGACCCAGTACTTC
CDR3: CASSFRTSGQETQYF

V: TRBV29-1
length: 14
size: few
D: .
J: TRBJ1-2
DNA: TGCAGCGTTGAGGACCCGCGGACTAACTATGGCTACACCTTC
CDR3: CSVEDPRTNYGYTF

V: TRBV4-1
length: 15
size: .
D: TRBD2
J: TRBJ2-7
DNA: TGCGCCAGCAGCTCTTCTAGCGGGGAAACCTACGAGCAGTACTTC
CDR3: CASSSSSGETYEQYF

V: TRBV2
length: 12
size: .
D: TRBD1
J: TRBJ2-1
DNA: TGTACCAGCAAGGACAGGGGTACTGAACAGTTCTTC
CDR3: CTSKDRGTEQFF

V: TRBV7-2
length: 15
size: few
D: .
J: TRBJ2-5
DNA: TGTGCCAGCAGCAATATCCTGGCAGCCCAAGAGACCCAGTACTTC
CDR3: CASSNILAAQETQYF

V: TRBV7-2
length: 15
size: few
D: .
J: TRBJ2-5
DNA: TGTGCCAGCAGCTTCAACCGGGACTACCAAGAGACCCAGTACTTC
CDR3: CASSFNRDYQETQYF

V: TRBV28
length: 15
size: .
D: .
J: TRBJ1-1
DNA: TGTGCCAGCAGTTCGTCCGGGACGGTGAACACTGAAGCTTTCTTT
CDR3: CASSSSGTVNTEAFF

V: TRBV7-2
length: 21
size: .
D: TRBD2
J: TRBJ2-1
DNA: TGTGCCAGCAGCACTGGGACTAGCGGGATTATATTCTCCGGGAGATACAATGAGCAGTTCTTC
CDR3: CASSTGTSGIIFSGRYNEQFF

V: TRBV27
length: 18
size: .
D: .
J: TRBJ2-6
DNA: TGTGCCAGCAGCCGAAGCCCCCCGTCCATCACAGGGGCCAACGTCCTGACTTTC
CDR3: CASSRSPPSITGANVLTF

V: TRBV15
length: 15
size: .
D: .
J: TRBJ1-2
DNA: TGTGCCACCAGCCCTGGCAGGGGCGGAACCTATGGCTACACCTTC
CDR3: CATSPGRGGTYGYTF

V: TRBV3-1
length: 14
size: .
D: TRBD1
J: TRBJ1-2
DNA: TGTGCCAGCAGCCTCGGACAGGGGGTTTCGGGCTACACCTTC
CDR3: CASSLGQGVSGYTF

V: TRBV2
length: 12
size: .
D: .
J: TRBJ1-1
DNA: TGTGCCAGCAGTGAAGATGGGAGAGAAGCTTTCTTT
CDR3: CASSEDGREAFF

V: TRBV19
length: 14
size: .
D: TRBD1
J: TRBJ1-6
DNA: TGTGCCAGTAGCTGGACAGGGGATAATTCACCCCCCCACTTT
CDR3: CASSWTGDNSPPHF

V: TRBV18
length: 13
size: few
D: TRBD1
J: TRBJ2-7
DNA: TGTGCCAGCTCACGAACAGGGGCCGACGAGCAGTACTTC
CDR3: CASSRTGADEQYF

V: TRBV6-6
length: 11
size: .
D: .
J: TRBJ2-1
DNA: TGTGCCAGCAGAGTAATGGGCGAGCAGTTCTTC
CDR3: CASRVMGEQFF

V: TRBV3-1
length: 15
size: .
D: .
J: TRBJ2-7
DNA: TGTGCCAGCAGCCAAGGAGTTGTCAGCTCCTACGAGCAGTACTTC
CDR3: CASSQGVVSSYEQYF

V: TRBV29-1
length: 15
size: once
D: TRBD2
J: TRBJ2-3
DNA: TGCGGCGTTCCCCGCGGGGGGCAAAGCACAGATACGCAGTATTTT
CDR3: CGVPRGGQSTDTQYF

V: TRBV9
length: 14
size: .
D: TRBD1
J: TRBJ2-5
DNA: TGTGCCAGCAGCGAGGCGGACAGGGTGGAGACCCAGTACTTC
CDR3: CASSEADRVETQYF

V: TRBV7-2
length: 15
size: once
D: TRBD2
J: TRBJ2-1
DNA: TGTGCCAGCAGCCACGTAGAGCGGGGCTACAATGAGCAGTTCTTC
CDR3: CASSHVERGYNEQFF

V: TRBV3-1
length: 18
size: .
D: TRBD2
J: TRBJ2-3
DNA: TGTGCCAGCAGCCCATTAAGGTCAGCGGGGGGGCGCACAGATACGCAGTATTTT
CDR3: CASSPLRSAGGRTDTQYF

V: TRBV6-2/TRBV6-3
length: 17
size: .
D: TRBD2
J: TRBJ2-1
DNA: TGTGCCAGCAGCCCCCTCCCGACTAGCGGATTTTACAATGAGCAGTTCTTC
CDR3: CASSPLPTSGFYNEQFF

V: TRBV20-1
length: 14
size: few
D: .
J: TRBJ1-2
DNA: TGCAGTGCTAGAGATTATCGCGAGGGAGGCGGCTACACCTTC
CDR3: CSARDYREGGGYTF

V: TRBV6-5
length: 18
size: .
D: TRBD2
J: TRBJ2-1
DNA: TGTGCCAGCAGTTCCGGAAGTTGGGCCGGGACTAGGCGGGTTGAGCAGTTCTTC
CDR3: CASSSGSWAGTRRVEQFF